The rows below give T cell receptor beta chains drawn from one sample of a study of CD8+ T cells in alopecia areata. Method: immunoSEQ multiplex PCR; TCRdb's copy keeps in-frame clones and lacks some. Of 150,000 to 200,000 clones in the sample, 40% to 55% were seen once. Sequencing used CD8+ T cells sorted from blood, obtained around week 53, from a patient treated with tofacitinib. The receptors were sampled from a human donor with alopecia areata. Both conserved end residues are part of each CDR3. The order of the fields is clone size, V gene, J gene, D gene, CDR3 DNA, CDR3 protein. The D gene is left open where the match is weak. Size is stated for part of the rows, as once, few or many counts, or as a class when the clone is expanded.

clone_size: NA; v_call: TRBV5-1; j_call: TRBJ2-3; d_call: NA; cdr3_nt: TGCGCCAGCAGCTTGGGACTGGCGGAAGGGACGGGCGTCGGACAGTATTTT; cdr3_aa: CASSLGLAEGTGVGQYF
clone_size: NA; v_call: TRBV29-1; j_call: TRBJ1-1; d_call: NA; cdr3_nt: TGCAGCGTAAGGCAGGACGGCTTTGAAGCTTTCTTT; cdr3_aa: CSVRQDGFEAFF
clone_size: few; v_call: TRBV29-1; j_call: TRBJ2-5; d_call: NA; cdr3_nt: TGCAGCGTTGATCTGCATGGCGACCAAGAGACCCAGTACTTC; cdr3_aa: CSVDLHGDQETQYF
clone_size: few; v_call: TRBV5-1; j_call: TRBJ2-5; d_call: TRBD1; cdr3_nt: TGCGCCAGCAGCCGGGGACAGGCCGCACAAGAGACCCAGTACTTC; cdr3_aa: CASSRGQAAQETQYF
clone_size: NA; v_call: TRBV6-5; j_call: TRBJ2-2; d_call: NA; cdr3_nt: TGTGCCAGCAGTTACGGCGGGACTAACACCGGGGAGCTGTTTTTT; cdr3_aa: CASSYGGTNTGELFF
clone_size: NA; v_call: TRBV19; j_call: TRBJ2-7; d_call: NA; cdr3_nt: TGTGCCAGTAGTAACCTCCTAGGGGGCTACGAGCAGTACTTC; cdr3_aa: CASSNLLGGYEQYF
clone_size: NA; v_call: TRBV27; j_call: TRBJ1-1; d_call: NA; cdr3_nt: TGTGCCAGCAGTCCGATAGGGGAGAACACTGAAGCTTTCTTT; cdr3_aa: CASSPIGENTEAFF
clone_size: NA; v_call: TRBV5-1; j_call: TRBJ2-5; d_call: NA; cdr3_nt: TGCGCCAGCAGCTTGGTCGAGACCCAGTACTTC; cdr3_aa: CASSLVETQYF
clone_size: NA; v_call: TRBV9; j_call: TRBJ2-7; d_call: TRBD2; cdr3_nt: TGTGCCAGCAGCGTGGGACTAGCGGGGACCACCTACGAGCAGTACTTC; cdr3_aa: CASSVGLAGTTYEQYF
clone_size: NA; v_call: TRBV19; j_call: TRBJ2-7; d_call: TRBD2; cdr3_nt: TGTGCCAGTACCAATAGGGCTAGCGGCGAGCAGTACTTC; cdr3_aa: CASTNRASGEQYF
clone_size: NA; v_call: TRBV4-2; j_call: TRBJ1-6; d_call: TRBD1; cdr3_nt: TGTGCCAGCAGCCAAGGGATTGGGAACAGGGGGATGAGCAATAATTCACCCCTCCACTTT; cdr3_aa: CASSQGIGNRGMSNNSPLHF
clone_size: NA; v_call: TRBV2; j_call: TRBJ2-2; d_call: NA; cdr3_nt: TGTGCCAGCATAACTGGGACCGGGGAGCTGTTTTTT; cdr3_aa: CASITGTGELFF
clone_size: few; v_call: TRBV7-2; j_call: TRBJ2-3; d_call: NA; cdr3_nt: TGTGCCAGCAGCTTAGCCTCCGCCGCTAGCCGAGCGGATACGCAGTATTTT; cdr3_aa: CASSLASAASRADTQYF
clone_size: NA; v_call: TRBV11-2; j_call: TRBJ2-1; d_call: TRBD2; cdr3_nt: TGTGCCAGCAGCGCACTAGCGGGGCTTGATCCTGAGCAGTTCTTC; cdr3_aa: CASSALAGLDPEQFF
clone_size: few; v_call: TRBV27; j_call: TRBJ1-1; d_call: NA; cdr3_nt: TGTGCCAGCAGTTTATGGCAGGGGAGGACTGAAGCTTTCTTT; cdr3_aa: CASSLWQGRTEAFF
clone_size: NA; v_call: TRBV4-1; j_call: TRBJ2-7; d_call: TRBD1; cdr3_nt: TGCGCCAGCAGCCCCCGGGACAGGGTCTACGAGCAGTACTTC; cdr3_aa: CASSPRDRVYEQYF
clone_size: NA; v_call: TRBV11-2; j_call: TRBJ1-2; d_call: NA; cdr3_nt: TGTGCCAGCAGCTCCACGAGACCCCACAACTATGGCTACACCTTC; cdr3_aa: CASSSTRPHNYGYTF
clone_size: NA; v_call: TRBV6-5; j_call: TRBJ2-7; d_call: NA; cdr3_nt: TGTGCCAGCAGTTACGATTCAGATTTAGGCACCTACGAGCAGTACTTC; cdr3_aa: CASSYDSDLGTYEQYF
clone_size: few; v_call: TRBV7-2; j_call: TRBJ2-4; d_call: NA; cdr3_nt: TGTGCCAGCAGCTTACGTAGGGACATTCAGTACTTC; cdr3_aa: CASSLRRDIQYF
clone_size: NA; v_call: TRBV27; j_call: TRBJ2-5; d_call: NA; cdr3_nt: TGTGCCAGCAGTTTATCGCAGGGTGTAGAGACCCAGTACTTC; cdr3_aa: CASSLSQGVETQYF
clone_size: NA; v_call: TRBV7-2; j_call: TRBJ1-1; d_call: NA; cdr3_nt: TGTGCCAGCAGCTTAGGGTACCGGAACCTGAACACTGAAGCTTTCTTT; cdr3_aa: CASSLGYRNLNTEAFF
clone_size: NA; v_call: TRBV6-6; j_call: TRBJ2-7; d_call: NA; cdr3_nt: TGTGCCAGCAGTTTTCTGGGGAGCTCCTACGAGCAGTACTTC; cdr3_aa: CASSFLGSSYEQYF
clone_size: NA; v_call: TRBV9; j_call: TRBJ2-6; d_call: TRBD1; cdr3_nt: TGTGCCAGCAGCGGCACAGGGGGCGCTTCTGGGGCCAACGTCCTGACTTTC; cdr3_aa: CASSGTGGASGANVLTF
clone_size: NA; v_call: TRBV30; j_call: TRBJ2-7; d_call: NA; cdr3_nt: TGTGCCTGGAGCCTCGCCTACGAGCAGTACTTC; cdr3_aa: CAWSLAYEQYF
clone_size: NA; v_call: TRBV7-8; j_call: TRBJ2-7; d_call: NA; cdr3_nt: TGTGCCAGCAGCTCCGAGGGACATGGGAAGTACGAGCAGTACTTC; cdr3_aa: CASSSEGHGKYEQYF
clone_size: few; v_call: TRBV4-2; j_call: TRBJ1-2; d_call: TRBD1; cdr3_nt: TGTGCCAGCAGCTCGGCTGGGACAGGAAACTATGGCTACACCTTC; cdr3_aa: CASSSAGTGNYGYTF
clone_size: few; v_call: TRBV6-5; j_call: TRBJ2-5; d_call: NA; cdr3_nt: TGTGCCTCTCGCAGGGACGAGACCCAGTACTTC; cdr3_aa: CASRRDETQYF
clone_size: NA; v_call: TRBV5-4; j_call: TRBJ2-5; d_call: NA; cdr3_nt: TGTGCCAGCAGCCCCCGTCTAGAAAGTCGAGAGACCCAGTACTTC; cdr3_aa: CASSPRLESRETQYF
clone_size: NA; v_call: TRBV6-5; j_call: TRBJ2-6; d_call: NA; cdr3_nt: TGTGCCAGCAGTCGCCGGGAAACTGGGGCCAACGTCCTGACTTTC; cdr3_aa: CASSRRETGANVLTF
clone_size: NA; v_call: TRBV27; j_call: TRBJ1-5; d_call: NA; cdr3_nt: TGTGCCAGCAGTTCGCTATTTAATAGCAATCAGCCCCAGCATTTT; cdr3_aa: CASSSLFNSNQPQHF
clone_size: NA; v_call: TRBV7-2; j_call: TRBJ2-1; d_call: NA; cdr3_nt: TGTGCCAGCAGCCGTCGGGTGGCGGGTAGCTATGAGCAGTTCTTC; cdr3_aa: CASSRRVAGSYEQFF
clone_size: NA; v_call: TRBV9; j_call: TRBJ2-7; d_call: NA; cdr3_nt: TGTGCCAGCAGCCCCGGATCAGGGTTCGAGCAGTACTTC; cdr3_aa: CASSPGSGFEQYF
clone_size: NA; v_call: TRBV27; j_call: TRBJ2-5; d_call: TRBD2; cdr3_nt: TGTGCCAGCAGCCCCAGCGGGGGGGCCAGAGAGACCCAGTACTTC; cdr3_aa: CASSPSGGARETQYF
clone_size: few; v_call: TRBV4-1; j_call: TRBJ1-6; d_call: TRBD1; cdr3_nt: TGCGCCAGCAGCCAATCTGGGACAGGAAGATTACCCCTCCACTTT; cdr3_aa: CASSQSGTGRLPLHF
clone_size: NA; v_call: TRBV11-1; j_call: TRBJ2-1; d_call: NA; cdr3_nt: TGTGCCAGCACCCTTACTTCCAGGAACTACAATGAGCAGTTCTTC; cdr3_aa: CASTLTSRNYNEQFF
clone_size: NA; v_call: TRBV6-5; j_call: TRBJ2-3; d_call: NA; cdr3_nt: TGTGCCAGCAGTGTCCCCGGTCGGACGCAGTATTTT; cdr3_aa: CASSVPGRTQYF
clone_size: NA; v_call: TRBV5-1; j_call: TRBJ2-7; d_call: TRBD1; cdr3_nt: TGCGCCAGCAGCGTGGGACAGAGCTACGAGCAGTACTTC; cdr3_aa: CASSVGQSYEQYF
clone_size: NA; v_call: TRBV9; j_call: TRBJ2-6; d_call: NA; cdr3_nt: TGTGCCAGCAGTGAAGGCCTTGTCTCTGGGGCCAACGTCCTGACTTTC; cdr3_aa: CASSEGLVSGANVLTF
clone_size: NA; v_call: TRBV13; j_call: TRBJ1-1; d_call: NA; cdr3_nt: TGTGCCAGCAGCTTATTCGGCAGCACTGAAGCTTTCTTT; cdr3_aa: CASSLFGSTEAFF
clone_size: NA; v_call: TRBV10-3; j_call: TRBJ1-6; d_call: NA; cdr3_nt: TGTGCCATCAGTGGAGACAGTTCATTCTATAATTCACCCCTCCACTTT; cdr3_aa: CAISGDSSFYNSPLHF
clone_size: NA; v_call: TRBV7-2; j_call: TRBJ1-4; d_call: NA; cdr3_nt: TGTGCCAGCAGCTTATATCGCGAGCCCCAGGGGAAACTGTTTTTT; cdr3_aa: CASSLYREPQGKLFF
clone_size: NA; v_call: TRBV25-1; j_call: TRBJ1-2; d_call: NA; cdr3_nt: TGTGCCAGCAGTGAATCCGGGGGGGCCTATGGCTACACCTTC; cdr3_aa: CASSESGGAYGYTF
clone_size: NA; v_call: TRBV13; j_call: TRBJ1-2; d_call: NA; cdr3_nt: TGTGCCAGCAGCTCCACCCTTTATGGCTACACCTTC; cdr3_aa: CASSSTLYGYTF
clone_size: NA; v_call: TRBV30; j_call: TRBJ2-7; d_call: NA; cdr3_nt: TGTGCCTGGAGTGTTGGGCCCTACGAGCAGTACTTC; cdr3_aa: CAWSVGPYEQYF
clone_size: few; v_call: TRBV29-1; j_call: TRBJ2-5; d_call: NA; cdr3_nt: TGCAGCGTTGAAGATCTTGTCGGGGAGGCACGGGAGACCCAGTACTTC; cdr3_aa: CSVEDLVGEARETQYF
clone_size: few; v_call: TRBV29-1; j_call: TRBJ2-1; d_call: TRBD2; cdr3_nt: TGCAGCGTTATAGCGGGGGGCAGTGAGCAGTTCTTC; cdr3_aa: CSVIAGGSEQFF
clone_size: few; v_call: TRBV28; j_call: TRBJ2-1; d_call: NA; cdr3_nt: TGTGCCAGCAGTTTGCGGGTTGGTGAGCAGTTCTTC; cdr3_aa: CASSLRVGEQFF
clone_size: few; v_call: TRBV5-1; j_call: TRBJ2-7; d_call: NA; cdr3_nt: TGCGCCAGCAGTTACGACGGGAAGGCTGGCGAGCAGTACTTC; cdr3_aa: CASSYDGKAGEQYF
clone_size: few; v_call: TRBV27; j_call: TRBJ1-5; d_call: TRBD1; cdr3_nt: TGTGCCAGCAGTCCATCTACAGGGGAAGCACATCAGCCCCAGCATTTT; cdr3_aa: CASSPSTGEAHQPQHF
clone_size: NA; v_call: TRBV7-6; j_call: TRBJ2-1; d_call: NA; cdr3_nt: TGTGCCAGCAGCTTAGCGAGGGGGTCCGTCGGGAATGAGCAGTTCTTC; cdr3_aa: CASSLARGSVGNEQFF
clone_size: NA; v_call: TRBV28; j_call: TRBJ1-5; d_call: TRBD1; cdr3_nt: TGTGCCAGCAGACGTACTGCCGGGACAGGGGTCCTCGGGCAGCCCCAGCATTTT; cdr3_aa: CASRRTAGTGVLGQPQHF
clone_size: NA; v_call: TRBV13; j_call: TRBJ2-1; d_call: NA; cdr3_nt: TGTGCCAGCAGCTTAGAGGCAGGTAGCTCCTACAATGAGCAGTTCTTC; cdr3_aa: CASSLEAGSSYNEQFF